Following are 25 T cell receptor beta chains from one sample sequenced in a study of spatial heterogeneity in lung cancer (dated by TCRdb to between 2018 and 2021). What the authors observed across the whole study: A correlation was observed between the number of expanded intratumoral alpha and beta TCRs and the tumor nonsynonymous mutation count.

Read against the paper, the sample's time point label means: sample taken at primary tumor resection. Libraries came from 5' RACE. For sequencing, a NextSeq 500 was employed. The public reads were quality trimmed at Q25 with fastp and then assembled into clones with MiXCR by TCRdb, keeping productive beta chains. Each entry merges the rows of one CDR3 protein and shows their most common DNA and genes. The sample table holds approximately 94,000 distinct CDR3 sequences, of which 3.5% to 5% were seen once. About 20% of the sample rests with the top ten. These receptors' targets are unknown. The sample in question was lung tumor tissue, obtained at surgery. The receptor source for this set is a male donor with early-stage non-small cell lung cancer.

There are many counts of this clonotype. CDR3 nucleotides: TGTGCCACCAGGAGCTTTTCCTCTGAAAAACTGTTTTTT. Translated: CATRSFSSEKLFF. The chain combines TRBV15 with TRBJ1-4; D remains ambiguous. V lost 6 bases and J 7 bases, leaving 12 bases between the germline ends. This CDR3 has 13 residues. CDR1 and CDR2 from the germline V gene are LNHNV and YYDKDF (reference sequence).

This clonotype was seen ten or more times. In nucleotides, the CDR3 is TGCAGTGCTACCCAACTAGCGGGAGGAGGGGATACGCAGTATTTT. Its translation: CSATQLAGGGDTQYF. The genes are TRBV20-1 and TRBJ2-3, with TRBD2 matching 12 bases. The V segment lost 4 bases and the J segment 6 bases; nucleotides outside the gene matches: 8. This CDR3 region has 15 residues. Germline assignment: CDR1 DFQATT and CDR2 SNEGSKA (reference sequence).

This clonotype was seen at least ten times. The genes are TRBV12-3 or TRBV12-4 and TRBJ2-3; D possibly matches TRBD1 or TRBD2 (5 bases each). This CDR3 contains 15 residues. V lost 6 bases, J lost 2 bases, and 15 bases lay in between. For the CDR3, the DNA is TGTGCCAGCAGAGAAGGGACGGCTTACACAGATACGCAGTATTTT. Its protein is CASREGTAYTDTQYF.

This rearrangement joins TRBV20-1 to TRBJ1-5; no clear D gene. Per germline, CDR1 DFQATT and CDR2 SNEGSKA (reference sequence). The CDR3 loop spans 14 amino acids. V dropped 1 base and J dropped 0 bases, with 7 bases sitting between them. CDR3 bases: TGCAGTGCTAGAGGCGCCGGTAGCAATCAGCCCCAGCATTTT. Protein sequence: CSARGAGSNQPQHF.

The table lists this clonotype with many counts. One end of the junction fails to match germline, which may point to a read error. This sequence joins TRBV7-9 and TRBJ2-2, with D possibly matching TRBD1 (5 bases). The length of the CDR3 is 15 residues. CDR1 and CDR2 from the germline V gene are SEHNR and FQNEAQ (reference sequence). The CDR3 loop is CASSLGRANTGELFF. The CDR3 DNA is TGTGCCAGCAGTTTAGGCAGGGCGAACACCGGGGAGCTGTTTTTT.

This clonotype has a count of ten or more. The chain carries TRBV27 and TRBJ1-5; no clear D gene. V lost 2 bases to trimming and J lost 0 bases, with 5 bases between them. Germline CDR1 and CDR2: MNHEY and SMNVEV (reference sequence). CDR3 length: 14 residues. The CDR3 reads CASSLKASNQPQHF. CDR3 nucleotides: TGTGCCAGCAGTTTAAAAGCTAGCAATCAGCCCCAGCATTTT.

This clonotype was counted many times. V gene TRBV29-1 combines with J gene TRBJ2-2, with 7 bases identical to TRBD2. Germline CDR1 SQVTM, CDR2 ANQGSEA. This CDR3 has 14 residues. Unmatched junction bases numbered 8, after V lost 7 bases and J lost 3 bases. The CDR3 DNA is TGCAGCGCCGAAGAGCGGGACCACACCGGGGAGCTGTTTTTT. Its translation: CSAEERDHTGELFF.

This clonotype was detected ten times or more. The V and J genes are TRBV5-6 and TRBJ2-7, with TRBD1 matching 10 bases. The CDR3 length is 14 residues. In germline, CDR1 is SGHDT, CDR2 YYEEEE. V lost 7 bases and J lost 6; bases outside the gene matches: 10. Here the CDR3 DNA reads TGTGCCAGCGGTAGAGGGACAGGGGATCTCGAGCAGTACTTC. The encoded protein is CASGRGTGDLEQYF.

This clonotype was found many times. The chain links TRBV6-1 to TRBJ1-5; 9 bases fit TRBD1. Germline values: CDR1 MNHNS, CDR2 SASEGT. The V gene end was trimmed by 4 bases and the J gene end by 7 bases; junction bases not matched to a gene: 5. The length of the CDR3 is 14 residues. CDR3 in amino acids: CASSGQGGHQPQHF. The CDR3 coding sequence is TGTGCCAGCAGTGGACAGGGGGGCCACCAGCCCCAGCATTTT.

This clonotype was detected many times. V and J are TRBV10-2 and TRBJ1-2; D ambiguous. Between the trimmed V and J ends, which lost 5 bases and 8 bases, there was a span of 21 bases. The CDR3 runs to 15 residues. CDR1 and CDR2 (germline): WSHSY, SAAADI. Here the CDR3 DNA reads TGCGCCAGCAGTAAACGGGCGGACGCCTTGGGCGGCTACACCTTC. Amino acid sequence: CASSKRADALGGYTF.

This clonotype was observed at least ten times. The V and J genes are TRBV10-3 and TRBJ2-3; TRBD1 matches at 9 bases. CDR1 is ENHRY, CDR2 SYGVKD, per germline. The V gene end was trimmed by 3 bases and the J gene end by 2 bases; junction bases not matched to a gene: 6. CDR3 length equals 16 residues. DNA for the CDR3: TGTGCCATCAGTGATTCCGGGACAGGGTACACAGATACGCAGTATTTT. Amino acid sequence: CAISDSGTGYTDTQYF.

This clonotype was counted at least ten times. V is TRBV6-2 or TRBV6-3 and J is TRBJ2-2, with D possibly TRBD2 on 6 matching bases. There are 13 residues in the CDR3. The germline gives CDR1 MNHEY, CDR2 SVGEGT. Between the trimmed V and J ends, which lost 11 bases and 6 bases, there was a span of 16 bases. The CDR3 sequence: CAGGITVAGELFF. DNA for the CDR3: TGTGCCGGGGGGATAACCGTGGCCGGGGAGCTGTTTTTT.

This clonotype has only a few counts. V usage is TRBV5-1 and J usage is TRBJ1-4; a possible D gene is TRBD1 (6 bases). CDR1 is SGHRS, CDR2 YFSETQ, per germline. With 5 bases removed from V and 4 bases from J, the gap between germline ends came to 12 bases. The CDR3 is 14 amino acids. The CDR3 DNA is TGCGCCAGCAGTATGACACAGGGTAATGAAAAACTGTTTTTT. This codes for CASSMTQGNEKLFF. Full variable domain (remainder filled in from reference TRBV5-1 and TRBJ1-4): KAGVTQTPRYLIKTRGQQVTLSCSPISGHRSVSWYQQTPGQGLQFLFEYFSETQRNKGNFPGRFSGRQFSNSRSEMNVSTLELGDSALYLCASSMTQGNEKLFFGSGTQLSVL.

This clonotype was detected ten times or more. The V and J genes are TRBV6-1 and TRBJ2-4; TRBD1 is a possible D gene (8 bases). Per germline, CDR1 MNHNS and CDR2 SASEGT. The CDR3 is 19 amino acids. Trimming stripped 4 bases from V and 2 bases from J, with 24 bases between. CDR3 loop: CASSALRGLTSSSKNIQYF. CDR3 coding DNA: TGTGCCAGCAGTGCCCTCAGGGGGCTGACTAGCAGTTCCAAAAACATTCAGTACTTC.

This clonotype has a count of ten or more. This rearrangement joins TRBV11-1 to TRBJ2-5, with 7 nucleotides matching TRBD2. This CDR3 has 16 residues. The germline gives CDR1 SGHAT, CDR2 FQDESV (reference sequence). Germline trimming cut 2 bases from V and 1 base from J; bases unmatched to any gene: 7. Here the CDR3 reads CASSLLSRGFQETQYF. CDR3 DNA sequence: TGTGCCAGCAGCTTACTGTCGCGGGGGTTCCAAGAGACCCAGTACTTC.

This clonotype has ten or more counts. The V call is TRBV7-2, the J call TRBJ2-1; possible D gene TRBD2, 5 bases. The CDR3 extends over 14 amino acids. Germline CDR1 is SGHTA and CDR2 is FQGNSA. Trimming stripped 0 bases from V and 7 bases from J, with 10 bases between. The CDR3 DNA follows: TGTGCCAGCAGCTTAGCGGGAGCCGCAAATGAGCAGTTCTTC. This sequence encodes CASSLAGAANEQFF.

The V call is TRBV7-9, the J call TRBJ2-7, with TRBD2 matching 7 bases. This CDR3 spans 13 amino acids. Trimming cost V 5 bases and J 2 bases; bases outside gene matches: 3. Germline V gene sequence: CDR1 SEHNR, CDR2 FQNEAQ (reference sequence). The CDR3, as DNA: TGTGCCAGCAGCGGGACTACTCCCTACGAGCAGTACTTC. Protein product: CASSGTTPYEQYF.

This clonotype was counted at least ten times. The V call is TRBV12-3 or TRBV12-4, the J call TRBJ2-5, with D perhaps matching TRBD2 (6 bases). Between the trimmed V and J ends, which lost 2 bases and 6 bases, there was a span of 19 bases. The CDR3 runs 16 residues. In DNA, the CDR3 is TGTGCCAGCAGTTTATGGGGGGAGGACCCGCGACAGACCCAGTACTTC. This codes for CASSLWGEDPRQTQYF.

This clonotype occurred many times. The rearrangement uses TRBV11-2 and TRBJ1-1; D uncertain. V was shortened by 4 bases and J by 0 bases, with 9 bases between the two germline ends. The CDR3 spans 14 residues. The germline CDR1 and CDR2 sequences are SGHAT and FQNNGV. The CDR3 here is CASSSPLLNTEAFF. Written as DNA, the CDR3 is TGTGCCAGCAGCTCCCCCCTGCTGAACACTGAAGCTTTCTTT.

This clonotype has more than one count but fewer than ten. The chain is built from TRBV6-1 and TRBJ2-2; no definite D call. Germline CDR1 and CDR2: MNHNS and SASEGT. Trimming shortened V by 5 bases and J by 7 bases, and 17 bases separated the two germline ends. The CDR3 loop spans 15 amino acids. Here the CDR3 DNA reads TGTGCCAGCAGTCCCATAGGGCGGATGGGCGGGGAGCTGTTTTTT. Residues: CASSPIGRMGGELFF.

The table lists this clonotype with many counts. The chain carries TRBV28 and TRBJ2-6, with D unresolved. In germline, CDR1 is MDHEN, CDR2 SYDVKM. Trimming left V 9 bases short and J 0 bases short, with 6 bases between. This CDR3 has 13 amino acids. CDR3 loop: CASTVSGANVLTF. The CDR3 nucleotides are TGTGCCAGTACAGTCTCTGGGGCCAACGTCCTGACTTTC.

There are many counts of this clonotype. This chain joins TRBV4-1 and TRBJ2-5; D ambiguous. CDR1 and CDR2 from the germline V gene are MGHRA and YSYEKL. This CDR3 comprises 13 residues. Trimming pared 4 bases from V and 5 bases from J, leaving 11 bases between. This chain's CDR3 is CASSPGFDETQYF. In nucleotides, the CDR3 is TGCGCCAGCAGCCCTGGGTTTGACGAGACCCAGTACTTC.

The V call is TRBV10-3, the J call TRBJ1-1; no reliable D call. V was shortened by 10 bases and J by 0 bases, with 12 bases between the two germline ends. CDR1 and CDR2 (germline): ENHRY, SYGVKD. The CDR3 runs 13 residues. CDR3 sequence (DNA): TGTGCCACTACAAACCCAGTGAACACTGAAGCTTTCTTT. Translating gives CATTNPVNTEAFF.

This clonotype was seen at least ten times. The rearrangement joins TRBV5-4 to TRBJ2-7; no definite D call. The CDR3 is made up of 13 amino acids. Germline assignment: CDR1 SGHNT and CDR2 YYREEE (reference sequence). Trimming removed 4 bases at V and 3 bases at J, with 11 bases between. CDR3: CASSAPPVYEQYF. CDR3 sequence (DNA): TGTGCCAGCAGCGCCCCCCCCGTCTACGAGCAGTACTTC.

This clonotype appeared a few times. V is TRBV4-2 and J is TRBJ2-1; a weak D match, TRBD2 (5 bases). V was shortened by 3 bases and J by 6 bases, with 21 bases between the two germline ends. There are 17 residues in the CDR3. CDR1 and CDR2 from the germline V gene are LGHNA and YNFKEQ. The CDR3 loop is CASSHLVAGGTLNEQFF. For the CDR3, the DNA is TGTGCCAGCAGCCACCTAGTCGCGGGCGGAACTCTCAATGAGCAGTTCTTC.